Reported below is one TCR beta chain. Antigen specificity is unknown. The CDR3 length is 17 residues. Germline V gives CDR1 SGHTA, CDR2 FQGNSA. Germline trimming cut 5 bases from V and 9 bases from J; bases unmatched to any gene: 9. PCR amplification relied on 60 Vbeta primers (plus 13 Jbeta primers). Some clones are missing from TCRdb's copy, which holds only in-frame ones; the method was immunoSEQ multiplex PCR. The table lists about 200,000 clones. The sample originates from a study of cytomegalovirus exposure and HLA in healthy donors. Findings of the study overall: From TCR beta sequences, most subjects' HLA-A and HLA-B alleles were reportedly predicted accurately. Per a later analysis, HLA-associated TCR beta chains showed more clonal expansion than other, equally common TCR beta chains.

This clonotype was obtained from a girl aged 2-10 years in good health and CMV-seropositive. The sequenced sample consisted of PBMCs. The gene calls are TRBV7-2 and TRBJ2-2, with 16 bases fitting TRBD2. The CDR3: CASSPGTSGRGERELFF. The CDR3 nucleotides are TGTGCCAGCAGCCCCGGGACTAGCGGGAGGGGGGAGCGGGAGCTGTTTTTT. Together with reference TRBV7-2 and TRBJ2-2, the CDR3 gives the full variable domain: GAGVSQSPSNKVTEKGKDVELRCDPISGHTALYWYRQSLGQGLEFLIYFQGNSAPDKSGLPSDRFSAERTGGSVSTLTIQRTQQEDSAVYLCASSPGTSGRGERELFFGEGSRLTVL.